The rows below give T cell receptor beta chains drawn from one sample of a study of cytomegalovirus exposure and HLA in healthy donors. TCRdb keeps only in-frame clones here, not all; method: immunoSEQ multiplex PCR. Among around 140,000 clones listed, about 61% were seen once. The material sequenced was PBMCs. These receptor sequences come from a male donor in good health and CMV-seronegative. CDR3s include the opening cysteine and the closing phenylalanine or tryptophan. A D gene is named only where the DNA matches it firmly. The size field is filled for only some rows; it gives once, few, many or a size class.

d_call j_call v_call clone_size cdr3_nt cdr3_aa
TRBD1 TRBJ1-6 TRBV18 . TGTGCCAGCTCAGAACAGGGGATTGGCAATTCACCCCTCCACTTT CASSEQGIGNSPLHF
. TRBJ2-2 TRBV4-1 . TGCGCCAGCAGCCAGCCCTACGAGGGGCTGTTTTTT CASSQPYEGLFF
. TRBJ1-2 TRBV10-1 . TGCGCCAGCAGTGAAAACAGGGCTGCCGGCTACACCTTC CASSENRAAGYTF
. TRBJ2-2 TRBV11-1 . TGTGCCAGCAGCTTCGGGTACGGGGAGCTGTTTTTT CASSFGYGELFF
TRBD1 TRBJ1-5 TRBV9 . TGTGCCAGCAGCGCCAACGGACAGGGTAATCAGCCCCAGCATTTT CASSANGQGNQPQHF
. TRBJ1-5 TRBV5-5 . TGTGCCAGCAGCTTGCTGAGAGACAATCAGCCCCAGCATTTT CASSLLRDNQPQHF
TRBD1 TRBJ2-3 TRBV5-6 . TGTGCCAGCAGCCCCGGACAGGGCTGGGCAGATACGCAGTATTTT CASSPGQGWADTQYF
. TRBJ1-2 TRBV6-1 . TGTGCCAGCAGTGAAGGGTCAGGAAACTATGGCTACACCTTC CASSEGSGNYGYTF
. TRBJ2-1 TRBV6-5 . TGTGCCAGCAGTAGAGACACGAGCTCCTACAATGAGCAGTTCTTC CASSRDTSSYNEQFF
. TRBJ2-7 TRBV7-9 . TGTGCCAGCAGTACGGGTGGCAGAGCCTACGAGCAGTACTTC CASSTGGRAYEQYF
TRBD1 TRBJ1-1 TRBV6-5 . TGTGCCAGCAGTTACTTGACAGGGGGTAGTCACACTGAAGCTTTCTTT CASSYLTGGSHTEAFF
TRBD1 TRBJ1-1 TRBV18 . TGTGCCAGCTCGCCCACAGGGGCGAACCTGAACACTGAAGCTTTCTTT CASSPTGANLNTEAFF
TRBD1 TRBJ2-5 TRBV4-1 . TGCGCCAGCAGCCAAGATATCACAGGGGTTGGGGAGACCCAGTACTTC CASSQDITGVGETQYF
TRBD2 TRBJ2-5 TRBV28 . TGTGCCAGCAGTTTATGGGCGGGGGGGACACAAGAGACCCAGTACTTC CASSLWAGGTQETQYF
TRBD1 TRBJ1-4 TRBV19 . TGTGCCAGTAGTATCGGAGGACAGGGGGCCGAGGAAAAACTGTTTTTT CASSIGGQGAEEKLFF
. TRBJ2-5 TRBV5-4 few TGTGCCAGCAGCCTGGCTAGCGTTGGGGAGACCCAGTACTTC CASSLASVGETQYF
. TRBJ1-5 TRBV4-2 few TGTGCCAGCAGCCAAGGAACACAGAGCAATCAGCCCCAGCATTTT CASSQGTQSNQPQHF
. TRBJ1-6 TRBV7-2 . TGTGCCAGCAGCTTACGGCCCAGGCCACCCCTCCACTTT CASSLRPRPPLHF
. TRBJ1-1 TRBV5-1 . TGCGCCAGCGGGGGCCAGATGAACACTGAAGCTTTCTTT CASGGQMNTEAFF
. TRBJ1-4 TRBV5-4 . TGTGCCAGCAGCTTTGGGGGGGATGAAAAACTGTTTTTT CASSFGGDEKLFF
. TRBJ1-1 TRBV2 few TGTGCCAGCACGGGGGGCGTGGGCACTGAAGCTTTCTTT CASTGGVGTEAFF
TRBD2 TRBJ2-7 TRBV4-1 . TGCGCCAGCAGCCAAGGGAATGCGGGGGACTACGAGCAGTACTTC CASSQGNAGDYEQYF
TRBD1 TRBJ2-7 TRBV4-3 few TGCGCCAGCAGCCAAGGTGACAGGGGCACCTTCTCCTACGAGCAGTACTTC CASSQGDRGTFSYEQYF